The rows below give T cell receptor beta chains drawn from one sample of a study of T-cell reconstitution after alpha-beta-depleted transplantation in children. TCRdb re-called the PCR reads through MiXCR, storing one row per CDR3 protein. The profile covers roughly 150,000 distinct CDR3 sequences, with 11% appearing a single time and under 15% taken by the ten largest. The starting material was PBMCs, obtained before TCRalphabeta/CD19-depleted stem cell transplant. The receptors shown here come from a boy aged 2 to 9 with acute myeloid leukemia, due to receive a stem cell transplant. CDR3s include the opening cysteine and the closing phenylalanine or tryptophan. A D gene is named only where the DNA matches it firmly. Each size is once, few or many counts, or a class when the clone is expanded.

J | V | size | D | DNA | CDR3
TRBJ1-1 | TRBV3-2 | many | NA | TGTGCCACCTCTGGGGACACTGAAGCTTTCTTT | CATSGDTEAFF
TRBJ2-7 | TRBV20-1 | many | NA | TGCAGTGCTAGAGTCCCTCGGGGGATCTCCTACGAGCAGTACTTC | CSARVPRGISYEQYF
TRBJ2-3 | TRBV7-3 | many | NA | TGCGCCAGCAGCTTGTCTGGGAGCACAGATACGCAGTATTTT | CASSLSGSTDTQYF
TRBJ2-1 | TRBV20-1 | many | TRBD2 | TGCAGTGCCAAAAGTCCTAGCGGGCTATATCGCTACAATGAGCAGTTCTTC | CSAKSPSGLYRYNEQFF
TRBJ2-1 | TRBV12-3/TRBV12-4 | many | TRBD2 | TGTGCCAGCGGACTAGCGGGGGGCAATGAGCAGTTCTTC | CASGLAGGNEQFF
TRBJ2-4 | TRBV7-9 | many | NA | TGTGCCAGCAGCCAGGGACGGTACATTCAGTACTTC | CASSQGRYIQYF
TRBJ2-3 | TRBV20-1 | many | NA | TGCAGTGCTAGCCTAACCCAGGGGATTGCAGATACGCAGTATTTT | CSASLTQGIADTQYF
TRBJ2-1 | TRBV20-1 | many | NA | TGCAGTGCTAGAGACTGGCTTTTAAGCTCCTACAATGAGCAGTTCTTC | CSARDWLLSSYNEQFF
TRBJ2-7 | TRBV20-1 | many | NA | TGCAGTGCTAGAGATCTCGGGCCAGCTTACGAGCAGTACTTC | CSARDLGPAYEQYF
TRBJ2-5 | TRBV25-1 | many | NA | TGTGCCAGCAGCGAAGAGACGGCACAAGAGACCCAGTACTTC | CASSEETAQETQYF
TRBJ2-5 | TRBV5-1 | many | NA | TGCGCCAGCACTTCGGGGGACCAAGAGACCCAGTACTTC | CASTSGDQETQYF